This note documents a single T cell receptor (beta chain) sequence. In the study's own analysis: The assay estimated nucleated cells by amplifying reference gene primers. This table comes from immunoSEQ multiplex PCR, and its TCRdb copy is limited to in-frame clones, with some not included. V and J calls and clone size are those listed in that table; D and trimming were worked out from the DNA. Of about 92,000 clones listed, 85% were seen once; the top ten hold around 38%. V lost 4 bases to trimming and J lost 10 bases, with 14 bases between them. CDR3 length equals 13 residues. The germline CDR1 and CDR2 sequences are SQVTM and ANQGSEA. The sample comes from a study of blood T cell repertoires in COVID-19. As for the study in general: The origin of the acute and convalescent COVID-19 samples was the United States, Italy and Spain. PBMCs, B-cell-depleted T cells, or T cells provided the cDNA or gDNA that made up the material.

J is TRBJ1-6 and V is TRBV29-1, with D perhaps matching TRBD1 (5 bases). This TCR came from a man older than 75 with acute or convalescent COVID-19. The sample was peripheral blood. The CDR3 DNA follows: TGCAGCGTTGGAGAGACTCCAGGGTCACCCCTCCACTTT. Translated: CSVGETPGSPLHF.